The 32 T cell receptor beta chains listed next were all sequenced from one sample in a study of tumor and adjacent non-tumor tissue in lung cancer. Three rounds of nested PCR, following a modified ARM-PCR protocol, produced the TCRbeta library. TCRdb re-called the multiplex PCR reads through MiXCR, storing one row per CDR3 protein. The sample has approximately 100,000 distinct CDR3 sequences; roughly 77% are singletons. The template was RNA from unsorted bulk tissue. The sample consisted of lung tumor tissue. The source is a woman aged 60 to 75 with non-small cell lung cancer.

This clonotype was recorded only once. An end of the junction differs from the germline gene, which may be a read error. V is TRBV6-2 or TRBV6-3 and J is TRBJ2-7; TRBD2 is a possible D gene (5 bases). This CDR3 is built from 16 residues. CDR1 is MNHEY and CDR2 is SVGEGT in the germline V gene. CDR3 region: CASITRKTTGFHEHYF. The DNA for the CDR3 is TGTGCTAGCATCACCCGGAAGACGACGGGGTTTCACGAGCATTACTTC.

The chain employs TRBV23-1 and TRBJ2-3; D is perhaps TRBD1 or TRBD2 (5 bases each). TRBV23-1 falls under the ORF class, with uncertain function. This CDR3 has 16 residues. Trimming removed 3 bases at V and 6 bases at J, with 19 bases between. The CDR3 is CASSQGDGIEQDTQYF. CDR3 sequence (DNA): TGCGCCAGCAGTCAGGGGGACGGCATCGAACAGGATACGCAGTATTTT.

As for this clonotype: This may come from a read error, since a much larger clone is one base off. CDR3 in amino acids: CASSQAGTVGPDGYTF. The CDR3 DNA is TGTGCCAGCAGCCAAGCAGGGACAGTCGGCCCCGATGGCTACACCTTC. The gene calls are TRBV4-2 and TRBJ1-2; 7 nucleotides line up with TRBD1. V lost 1 base and J lost 6; bases outside the gene matches: 11. The CDR3 contains 16 residues. The germline V gene has CDR1 LGHNA and CDR2 YNFKEQ.

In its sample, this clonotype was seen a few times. This chain's CDR3 is CASRKGGLNQPQHF. In DNA, the CDR3 is TGTGCCAGCAGGAAGGGAGGGCTAAATCAGCCCCAGCATTTT. The chain carries TRBV27 and TRBJ1-5; no clear D. This CDR3 is built from 14 residues. V was trimmed by 6 bases and J by 4 bases, leaving 13 bases between them. The germline V gene encodes CDR1 MNHEY and CDR2 SMNVEV (reference sequence).

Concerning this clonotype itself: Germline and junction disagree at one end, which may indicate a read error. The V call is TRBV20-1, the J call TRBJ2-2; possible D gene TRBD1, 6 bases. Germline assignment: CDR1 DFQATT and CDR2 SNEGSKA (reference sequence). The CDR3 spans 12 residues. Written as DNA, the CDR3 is TGCAATGCTAGGACAGTCACCGGGGAGCTGTTTTTT. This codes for CNARTVTGELFF.

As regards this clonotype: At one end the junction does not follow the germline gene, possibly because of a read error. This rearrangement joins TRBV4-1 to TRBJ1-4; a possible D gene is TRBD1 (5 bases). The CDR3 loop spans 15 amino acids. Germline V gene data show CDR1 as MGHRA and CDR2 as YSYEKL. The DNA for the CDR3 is TGTGCCAGCAGCCAAGGGGCAAGCTACGGAGAAAGACTGTTTTTT. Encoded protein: CASSQGASYGERLFF.

The CDR3 sequence: CASISSDMVTYSNQPQHF. The CDR3 DNA is TGTGCCAGCATCTCCTCGGACATGGTGACGTATAGCAATCAGCCCCAGCATTTT. V gene TRBV28 combines with J gene TRBJ1-5; weak D call: TRBD1 (5 bases). The CDR3 spans 18 residues. The ends were cut back, 7 bases at V and 0 bases at J, with 22 bases in the middle. Germline V gene sequence: CDR1 MDHEN, CDR2 SYDVKM. Full variable domain (outside the CDR3, taken from reference TRBV28 and TRBJ1-5): DVKVTQSSRYLVKRTGEKVFLECVQDMDHENMFWYRQDPGLGLRLIYFSYDVKMKEKGDIPEGYSVSREKKERFSLILESASTNQTSMYLCASISSDMVTYSNQPQHFGDGTRLSIL.

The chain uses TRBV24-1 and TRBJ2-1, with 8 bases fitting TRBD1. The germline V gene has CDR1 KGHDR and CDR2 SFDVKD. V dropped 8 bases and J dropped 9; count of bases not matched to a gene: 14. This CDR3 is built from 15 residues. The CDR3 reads CATTSNRNTGGEQFF. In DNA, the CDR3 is TGTGCCACCACGTCCAACAGGAACACAGGGGGTGAGCAGTTCTTC.

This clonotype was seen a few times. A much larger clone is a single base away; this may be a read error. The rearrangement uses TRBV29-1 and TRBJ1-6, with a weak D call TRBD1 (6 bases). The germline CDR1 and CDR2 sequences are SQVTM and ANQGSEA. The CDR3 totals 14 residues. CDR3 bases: TGCAACGCCCAACCCGACAGGAGCGGATCACCCCTCCACTTT. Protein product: CNAQPDRSGSPLHF.

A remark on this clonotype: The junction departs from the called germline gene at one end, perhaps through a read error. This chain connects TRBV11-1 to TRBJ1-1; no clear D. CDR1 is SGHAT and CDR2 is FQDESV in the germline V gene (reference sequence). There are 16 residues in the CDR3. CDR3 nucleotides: TGTGCCAGCAACTTAGTGGGCGCTATCCCGAACACTGAAACTTTCTTT. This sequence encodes CASNLVGAIPNTETFF.

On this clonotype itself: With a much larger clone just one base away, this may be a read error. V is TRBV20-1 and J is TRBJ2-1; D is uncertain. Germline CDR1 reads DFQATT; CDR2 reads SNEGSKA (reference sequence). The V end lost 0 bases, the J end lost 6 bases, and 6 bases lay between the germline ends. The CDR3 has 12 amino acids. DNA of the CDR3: TGCAGTGCTAGAGAAGGTGGCAATGAGCAGTTCTTC. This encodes CSAREGGNEQFF.

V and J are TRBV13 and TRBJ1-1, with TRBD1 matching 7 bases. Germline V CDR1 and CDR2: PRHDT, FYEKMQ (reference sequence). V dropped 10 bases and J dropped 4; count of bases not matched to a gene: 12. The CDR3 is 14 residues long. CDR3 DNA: TGTGCCACCGAAACAGGGGACTCGAGCACTGAAGCTTTCTTT. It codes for CATETGDSSTEAFF.

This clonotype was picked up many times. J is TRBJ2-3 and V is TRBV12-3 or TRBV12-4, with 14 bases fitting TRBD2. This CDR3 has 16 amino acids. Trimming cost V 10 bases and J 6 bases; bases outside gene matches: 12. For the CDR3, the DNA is TGTGCCACAGTTCCGGGACTAGCGGGAGAAGGGGATACGCAGTATTTT. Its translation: CATVPGLAGEGDTQYF.

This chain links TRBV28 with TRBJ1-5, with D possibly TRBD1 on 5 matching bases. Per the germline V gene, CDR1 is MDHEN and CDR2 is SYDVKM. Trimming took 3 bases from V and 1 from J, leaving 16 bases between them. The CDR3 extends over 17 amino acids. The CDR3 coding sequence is TGTGCCAGCAGTTTCAGATCTAGGGGAGGAAGCAATCAGCCCCAGCATTTT. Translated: CASSFRSRGGSNQPQHF. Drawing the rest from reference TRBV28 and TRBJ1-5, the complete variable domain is DVKVTQSSRYLVKRTGEKVFLECVQDMDHENMFWYRQDPGLGLRLIYFSYDVKMKEKGDIPEGYSVSREKKERFSLILESASTNQTSMYLCASSFRSRGGSNQPQHFGDGTRLSIL.

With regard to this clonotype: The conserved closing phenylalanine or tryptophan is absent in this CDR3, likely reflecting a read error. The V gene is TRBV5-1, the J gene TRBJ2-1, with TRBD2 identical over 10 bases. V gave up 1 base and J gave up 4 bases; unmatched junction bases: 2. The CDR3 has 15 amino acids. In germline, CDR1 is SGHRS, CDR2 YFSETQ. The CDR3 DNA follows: TGCGCCAGCAGCTTGAGGACTAGCGGATACAATGAGCAGTTCTAC. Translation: CASSLRTSGYNEQFY.

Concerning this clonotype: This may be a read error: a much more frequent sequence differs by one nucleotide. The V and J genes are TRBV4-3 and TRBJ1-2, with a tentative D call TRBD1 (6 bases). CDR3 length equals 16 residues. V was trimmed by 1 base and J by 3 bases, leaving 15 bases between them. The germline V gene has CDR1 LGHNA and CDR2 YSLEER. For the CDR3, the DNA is TGCGCCAGCAGCCAAGGCGGGACATGGGCTTACTATGGCTACACCTTC. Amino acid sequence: CASSQGGTWAYYGYTF.

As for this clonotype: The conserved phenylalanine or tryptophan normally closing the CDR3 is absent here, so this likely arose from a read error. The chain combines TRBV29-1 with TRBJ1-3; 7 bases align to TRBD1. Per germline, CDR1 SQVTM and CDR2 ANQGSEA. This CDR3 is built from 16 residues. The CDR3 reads CSIEVLKGALGNTIYL. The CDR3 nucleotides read TGCAGCATTGAAGTCTTGAAGGGGGCGCTTGGAAACACCATATATTTA.

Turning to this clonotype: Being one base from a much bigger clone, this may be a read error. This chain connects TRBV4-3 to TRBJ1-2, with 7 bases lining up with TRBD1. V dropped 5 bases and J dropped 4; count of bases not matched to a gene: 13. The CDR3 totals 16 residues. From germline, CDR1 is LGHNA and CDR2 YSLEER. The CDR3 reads CASSLRVTGYFYGYTF. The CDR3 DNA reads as TGCGCCAGCAGCTTAAGAGTGACAGGGTATTTCTATGGCTACACCTTC.

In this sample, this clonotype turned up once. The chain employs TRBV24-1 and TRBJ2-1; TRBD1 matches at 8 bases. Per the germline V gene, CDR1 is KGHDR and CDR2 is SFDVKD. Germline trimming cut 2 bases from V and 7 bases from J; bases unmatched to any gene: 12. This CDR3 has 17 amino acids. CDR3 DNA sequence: TGTGCCACCAGTGATTCGGGGGAGCAGGGGGCGCTTAATGAGCAGTTCTTC. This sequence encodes CATSDSGEQGALNEQFF.

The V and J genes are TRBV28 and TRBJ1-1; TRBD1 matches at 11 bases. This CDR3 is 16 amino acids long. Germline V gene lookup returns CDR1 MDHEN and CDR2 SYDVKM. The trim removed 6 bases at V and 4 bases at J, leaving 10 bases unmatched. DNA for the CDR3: TGTGCCAGCAGAGTAGGACAGGGGGCGCGGGGCACTGAAGCTTTCTTT. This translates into CASRVGQGARGTEAFF.

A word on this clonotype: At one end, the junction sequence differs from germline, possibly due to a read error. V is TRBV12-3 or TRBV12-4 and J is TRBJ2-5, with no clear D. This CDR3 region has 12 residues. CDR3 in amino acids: CAGSPFGETQYF. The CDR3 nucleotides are TGTGCCGGCAGCCCCTTTGGGGAGACCCAGTACTTC.

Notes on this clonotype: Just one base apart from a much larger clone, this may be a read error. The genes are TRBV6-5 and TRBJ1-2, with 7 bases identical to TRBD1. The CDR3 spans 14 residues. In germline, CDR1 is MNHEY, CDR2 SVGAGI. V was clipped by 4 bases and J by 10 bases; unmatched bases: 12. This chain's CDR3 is CASSFEGASNAYTF. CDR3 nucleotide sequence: TGTGCCAGCAGTTTCGAGGGGGCGTCTAATGCCTACACCTTC.

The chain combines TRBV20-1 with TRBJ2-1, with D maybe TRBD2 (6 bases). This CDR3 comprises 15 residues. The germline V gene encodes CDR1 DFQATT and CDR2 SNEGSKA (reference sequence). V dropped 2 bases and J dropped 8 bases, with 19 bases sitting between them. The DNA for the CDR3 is TGCAGTGCTAGAAGGCCCGGGACTGGCTGGGATGAGCAGTTCTTC. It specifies CSARRPGTGWDEQFF.

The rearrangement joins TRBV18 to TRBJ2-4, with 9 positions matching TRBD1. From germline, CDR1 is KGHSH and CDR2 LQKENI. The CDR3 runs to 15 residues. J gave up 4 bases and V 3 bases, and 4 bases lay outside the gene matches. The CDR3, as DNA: TGTGCCAGCTCACCCCGACAGGGGGAGAAAAACATTCAGTACTTC. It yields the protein CASSPRQGEKNIQYF.

The CDR3 nucleotides read TGTGGCGGCAGTGAATATCGGCAGGGGAACTATGGCTACACCTTC. It codes for CGGSEYRQGNYGYTF. The J gene is TRBJ1-2, the V gene TRBV6-1; a possible D gene is TRBD1 (6 bases). CDR1 MNHNS and CDR2 SASEGT come from the germline V gene. The CDR3 covers 15 residues.

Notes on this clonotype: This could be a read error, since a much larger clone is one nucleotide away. The CDR3 DNA reads TGTGCCAGCAGCTCAGGGGAAGAGCCCCAGCATTTT. Amino acid sequence: CASSSGEEPQHF. This chain connects TRBV12-3 or TRBV12-4 to TRBJ1-5, with D possibly matching TRBD1 (6 bases). Trimming removed 6 bases at V and 8 bases at J, with 11 bases between. CDR3 length: 12 amino acids.

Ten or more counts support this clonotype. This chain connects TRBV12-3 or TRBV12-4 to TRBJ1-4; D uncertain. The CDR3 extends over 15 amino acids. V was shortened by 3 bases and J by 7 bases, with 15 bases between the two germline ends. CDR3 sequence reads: CASSFVVRRAEKLFF. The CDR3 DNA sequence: TGTGCCAGCAGTTTTGTTGTGCGAAGGGCTGAAAAACTGTTTTTT.

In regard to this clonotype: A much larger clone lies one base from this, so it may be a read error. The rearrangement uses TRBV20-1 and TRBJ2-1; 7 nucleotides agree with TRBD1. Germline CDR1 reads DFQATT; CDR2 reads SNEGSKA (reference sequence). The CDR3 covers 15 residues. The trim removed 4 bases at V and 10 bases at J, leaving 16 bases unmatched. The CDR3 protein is CSATRKVTGAQEQFF. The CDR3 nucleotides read TGCAGTGCTACCAGAAAGGTAACAGGGGCTCAGGAGCAGTTCTTC.

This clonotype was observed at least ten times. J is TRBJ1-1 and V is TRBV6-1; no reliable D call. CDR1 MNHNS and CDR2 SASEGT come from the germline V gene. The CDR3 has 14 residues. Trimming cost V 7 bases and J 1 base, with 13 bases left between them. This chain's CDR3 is CASTRWAGNTEAFF. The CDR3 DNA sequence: TGTGCCAGCACACGATGGGCAGGGAACACTGAAGCTTTCTTT.

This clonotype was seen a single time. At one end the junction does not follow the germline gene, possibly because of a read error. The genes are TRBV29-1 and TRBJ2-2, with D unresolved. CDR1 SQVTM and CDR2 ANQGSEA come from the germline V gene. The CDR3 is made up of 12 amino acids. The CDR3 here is CSVNKNTGELFF. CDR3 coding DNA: TGCAGCGTTAACAAGAACACAGGGGAGCTGTTTTTT.

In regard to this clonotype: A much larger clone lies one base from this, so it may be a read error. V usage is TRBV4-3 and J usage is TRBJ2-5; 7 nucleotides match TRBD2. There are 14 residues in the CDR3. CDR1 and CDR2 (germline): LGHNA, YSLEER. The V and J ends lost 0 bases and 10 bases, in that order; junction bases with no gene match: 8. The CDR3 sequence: CASSQDCAGRVQYF. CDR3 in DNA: TGCGCCAGCAGCCAAGATTGCGCAGGGAGGGTCCAGTACTTC.

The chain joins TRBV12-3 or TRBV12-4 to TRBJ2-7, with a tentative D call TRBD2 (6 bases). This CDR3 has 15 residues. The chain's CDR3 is CATVAVQGSSYEQYF. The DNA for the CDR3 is TGTGCTACGGTAGCGGTGCAGGGTAGCTCCTACGAGCAGTACTTC.